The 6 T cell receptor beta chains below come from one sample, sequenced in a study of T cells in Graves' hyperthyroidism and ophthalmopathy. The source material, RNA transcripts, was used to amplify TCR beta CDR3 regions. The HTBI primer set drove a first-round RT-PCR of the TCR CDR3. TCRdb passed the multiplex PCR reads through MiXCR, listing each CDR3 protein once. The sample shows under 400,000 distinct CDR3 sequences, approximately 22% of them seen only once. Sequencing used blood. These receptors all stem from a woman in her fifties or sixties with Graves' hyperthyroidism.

DNA of the CDR3: TGTGCCAGTAGTATAGCTCCGGGACAGGGGAACACCGGGGAGCTGTTTTTT. Translation: CASSIAPGQGNTGELFF. The chain uses TRBV19 and TRBJ2-2, with 9 bases aligning to TRBD1. This CDR3 is built from 17 residues. Germline trimming cut 1 base from V and 1 base from J; bases unmatched to any gene: 4. Germline V CDR1 and CDR2: LNHDA, SQIVND (reference sequence).

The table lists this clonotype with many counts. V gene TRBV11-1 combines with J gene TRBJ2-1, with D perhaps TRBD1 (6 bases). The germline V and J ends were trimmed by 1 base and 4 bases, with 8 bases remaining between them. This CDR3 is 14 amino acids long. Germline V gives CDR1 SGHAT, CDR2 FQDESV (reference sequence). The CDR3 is CASSLEDSYNEQFF. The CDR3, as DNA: TGTGCCAGCAGCTTAGAGGACAGTTACAATGAGCAGTTCTTC.

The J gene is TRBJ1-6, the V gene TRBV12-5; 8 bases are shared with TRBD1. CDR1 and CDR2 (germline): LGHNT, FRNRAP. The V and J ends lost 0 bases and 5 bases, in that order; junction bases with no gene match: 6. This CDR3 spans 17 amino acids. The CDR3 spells CASGLVPPDRDNSPLHF. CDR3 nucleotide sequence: TGTGCTAGTGGTTTGGTCCCCCCGGACAGGGATAATTCACCCCTCCACTTT.

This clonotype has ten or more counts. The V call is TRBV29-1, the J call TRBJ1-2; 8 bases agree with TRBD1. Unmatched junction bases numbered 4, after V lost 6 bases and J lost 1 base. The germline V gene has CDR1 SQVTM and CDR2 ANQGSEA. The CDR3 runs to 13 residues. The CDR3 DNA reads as TGCAGCGTGACAGGGGACCTTAACTATGGCTACACCTTC. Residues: CSVTGDLNYGYTF.

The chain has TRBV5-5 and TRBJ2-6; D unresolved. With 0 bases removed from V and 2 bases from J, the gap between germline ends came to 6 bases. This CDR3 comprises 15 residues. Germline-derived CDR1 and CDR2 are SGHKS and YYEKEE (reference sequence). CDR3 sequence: CASSLVATGANVLTF. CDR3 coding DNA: TGTGCCAGCAGCTTGGTGGCTACTGGGGCCAACGTCCTGACTTTC.

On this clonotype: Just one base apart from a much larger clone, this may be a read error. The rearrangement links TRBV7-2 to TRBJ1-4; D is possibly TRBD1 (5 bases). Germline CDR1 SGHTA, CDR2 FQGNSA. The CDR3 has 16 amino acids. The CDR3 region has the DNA TGTGTCAGCAGCCCTAATCCCGGGGGAACTAATGAAAAACTGTTTTTT. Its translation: CVSSPNPGGTNEKLFF.